The rows below give T cell receptor beta chains drawn from one sample of a study of response to subunit inactivated influenza vaccine. TCRdb itself ran the RT-PCR reads through MiXCR, one entry per CDR3 protein. The sample includes around 300,000 distinct CDR3 sequences, 20% to 25% seen only once; the top ten take around 10%. The sample in question was PBMCs from blood, obtained about 20 months after vaccination. The receptors stem from a man aged 50 to 69 who received an inactivated influenza vaccine. The CDR3 runs from the conserved cysteine through the conserved F or W. Each record gives: V gene, clone size, J gene, D gene, CDR3 protein, CDR3 DNA. A D gene is named only where the DNA matches it firmly. Clone size is shown for a subset of rows, as once, few, many or a class of expanded clone.

V gene: TRBV20-1; clone size: few; J gene: TRBJ1-6; D gene: .; CDR3 protein: CSARGSRRSNSPLHF; CDR3 DNA: TGCAGTGCTAGAGGCAGCAGGAGGAGTAATTCACCCCTCCACTTT
V gene: TRBV7-6; clone size: few; J gene: TRBJ2-5; D gene: TRBD2; CDR3 protein: CASSLELSSGLQETQYF; CDR3 DNA: TGTGCCAGCAGCTTAGAATTGTCTAGCGGCCTCCAAGAGACCCAGTACTTC
V gene: TRBV5-4; clone size: .; J gene: TRBJ1-2; D gene: .; CDR3 protein: CASSLRPGYGYTF; CDR3 DNA: TGTGCCAGCAGCTTGCGCCCGGGCTATGGCTACACCTTC
V gene: TRBV5-6; clone size: many; J gene: TRBJ1-5; D gene: .; CDR3 protein: CASSTYRSGNQPQHF; CDR3 DNA: TGTGCCAGCAGCACATACAGGTCTGGCAATCAGCCCCAGCATTTT
V gene: TRBV5-1; clone size: .; J gene: TRBJ2-7; D gene: .; CDR3 protein: CASSLNVGYEQYF; CDR3 DNA: TGCGCCAGCAGCTTAAACGTCGGCTACGAGCAGTACTTC
V gene: TRBV10-3; clone size: few; J gene: TRBJ1-4; D gene: .; CDR3 protein: CAISEERSSEKLFF; CDR3 DNA: TGTGCCATCAGTGAGGAGCGCTCTAGTGAAAAACTGTTTTTT
V gene: TRBV6-2/TRBV6-3; clone size: .; J gene: TRBJ2-3; D gene: .; CDR3 protein: CATSPRTDTQYF; CDR3 DNA: TGTGCCACTTCCCCCCGCACAGATACGCAGTATTTT
V gene: TRBV25-1; clone size: .; J gene: TRBJ2-2; D gene: .; CDR3 protein: CASSENPSGGSTGELFF; CDR3 DNA: TGTGCCAGCAGTGAAAACCCTTCTGGAGGGAGCACCGGGGAGCTGTTTTTT
V gene: TRBV27; clone size: .; J gene: TRBJ1-5; D gene: .; CDR3 protein: CATAGRSNQPQHF; CDR3 DNA: TGTGCCACCGCGGGACGGAGCAATCAGCCCCAGCATTTT
V gene: TRBV7-2; clone size: .; J gene: TRBJ2-3; D gene: TRBD2; CDR3 protein: CASSLVGLAGITDTQYF; CDR3 DNA: TGTGCCAGCAGCTTAGTTGGGCTAGCGGGGATCACAGATACGCAGTATTTT
V gene: TRBV4-3; clone size: .; J gene: TRBJ2-7; D gene: TRBD1; CDR3 protein: CASSQDGQVHDEQYF; CDR3 DNA: TGCGCCAGCAGCCAAGACGGACAGGTACACGACGAGCAGTACTTC
V gene: TRBV12-3/TRBV12-4; clone size: medium-sized; J gene: TRBJ2-2; D gene: .; CDR3 protein: CASSPRAVEGAGELFF; CDR3 DNA: TGTGCCAGCAGTCCCCGCGCCGTAGAGGGGGCCGGGGAGCTGTTTTTT
V gene: TRBV5-6; clone size: few; J gene: TRBJ2-7; D gene: .; CDR3 protein: CASSLGRDEQYF; CDR3 DNA: TGTGCCAGCAGCTTAGGCAGGGACGAGCAGTACTTC
V gene: TRBV20-1; clone size: .; J gene: TRBJ1-1; D gene: .; CDR3 protein: CSARSALYTEAFF; CDR3 DNA: TGCAGTGCTAGATCGGCGTTGTACACTGAAGCTTTCTTT
V gene: TRBV7-9; clone size: .; J gene: TRBJ2-7; D gene: .; CDR3 protein: CASSPVGQPYEQYF; CDR3 DNA: TGTGCCAGCAGCCCCGTGGGGCAGCCCTACGAGCAGTACTTC
V gene: TRBV5-5; clone size: few; J gene: TRBJ1-6; D gene: .; CDR3 protein: CASSSLGTGDSPLHF; CDR3 DNA: TGTGCCAGCAGCTCCCTCGGGACGGGGGATTCACCCCTCCACTTT
V gene: TRBV13; clone size: .; J gene: TRBJ1-1; D gene: .; CDR3 protein: CASSLQRTVNTEAFF; CDR3 DNA: TGTGCCAGCAGCTTACAGCGGACAGTGAACACTGAAGCTTTCTTT
V gene: TRBV3-1; clone size: few; J gene: TRBJ2-3; D gene: .; CDR3 protein: CASSVDSYTDTQYF; CDR3 DNA: TGTGCCAGCAGCGTGGACAGCTACACAGATACGCAGTATTTT
V gene: TRBV18; clone size: .; J gene: TRBJ2-7; D gene: .; CDR3 protein: CASSPGPLSYEQYF; CDR3 DNA: TGTGCCAGCTCTCCAGGGCCACTCTCCTACGAGCAGTACTTC
V gene: TRBV10-3; clone size: .; J gene: TRBJ2-1; D gene: TRBD1; CDR3 protein: CAIKGQGAYNEQFF; CDR3 DNA: TGTGCCATCAAGGGACAGGGAGCTTATAATGAGCAGTTCTTC
V gene: TRBV29-1; clone size: .; J gene: TRBJ1-2; D gene: TRBD1; CDR3 protein: CSLKDRNYGYTF; CDR3 DNA: TGCAGCCTCAAGGACAGGAACTATGGCTACACCTTC
V gene: TRBV5-4; clone size: .; J gene: TRBJ2-1; D gene: .; CDR3 protein: CASMAVGHEQFF; CDR3 DNA: TGTGCCAGCATGGCGGTGGGCCATGAGCAGTTCTTC